Below, 29 T cell receptor beta chains from the same sample are listed, as sequenced in a study of a mutant IDH1 vaccine in newly diagnosed glioma. No antigen has been assigned to these receptors. Time point of the sample: week 35, safety follow-up. Every vaccination contained 300 ug of the mutant IDH1 20-mer peptide and was paired with topical imiquimod. The repertoire was sequenced with immunoSEQ multiplex PCR; TCRdb's copy has only in-frame clones and lacks some. The sample gives some 50,000 clones, 85% to 95% of which show up once; roughly 2.3% is in the top ten. The starting material was PBMCs, obtained from a glioma patient whose treatment included an IDH1 peptide vaccine. The origin of the receptors is a man aged 50-60 years with glioma.

This chain joins TRBV4-3 and TRBJ2-1; 11 bases map to TRBD2. The germline V gene encodes CDR1 LGHNA and CDR2 YSLEER. The CDR3 totals 18 residues. V was clipped by 0 bases and J by 4 bases; unmatched bases: 8. The CDR3, as DNA: TGCGCCAGCAGCCAAGAGAGGGCTAGCGGGGGGTCTTACAATGAGCAGTTCTTC. It codes for CASSQERASGGSYNEQFF.

The rearrangement links TRBV7-2 to TRBJ2-1; D gene uncertain. This CDR3 region has 12 residues. V lost 2 bases and J 8 bases, leaving 7 bases between the germline ends. Germline CDR1 reads SGHTA; CDR2 reads FQGNSA. For the CDR3, the DNA is TGTGCCAGCAGCTTAACGAGTTATGAGCAGTTCTTC. Its protein is CASSLTSYEQFF.

The genes are TRBV21-1 and TRBJ2-7; the table's D call TRBD2 went unverified against the DNA. TRBV21-1 is annotated as a pseudogene. This CDR3 contains 14 residues. The CDR3 region has the DNA TGTGCCAGCAGCAAAGGGCGGATCACCTACGAGCAGTACTTC. Its protein is CASSKGRITYEQYF.

This clone was seen only a few times. V usage is TRBV5-1 and J usage is TRBJ1-1; D is unresolved. This CDR3 is 11 amino acids long. V lost 0 bases and J 8 bases, leaving 5 bases between the germline ends. Germline V gene data show CDR1 as SGHRS and CDR2 as YFSETQ. The CDR3 protein is CASSLAGEAFF. The CDR3 DNA sequence: TGCGCCAGCAGCTTGGCGGGGGAAGCTTTCTTT.

The chain links TRBV6-5 to TRBJ2-7; 9 nucleotides align to TRBD2. The CDR3 runs to 15 residues. Germline CDR1 is MNHEY and CDR2 is SVGAGI. The V gene end was trimmed by 6 bases and the J gene end by 4 bases; junction bases not matched to a gene: 10. The CDR3 nucleotides are TGTGCCAGCAGCCCTTCCGGCGGGAGGGATTACGAGCAGTACTTC. Translated: CASSPSGGRDYEQYF.

The rearrangement joins TRBV19 to TRBJ1-1; D remains ambiguous. Germline V gene lookup returns CDR1 LNHDA and CDR2 SQIVND (reference sequence). The ends were cut back, 0 bases at V and 5 bases at J, with 16 bases in the middle. The length of the CDR3 is 16 residues. The CDR3 sequence is CASSIDLEISWTEAFF. CDR3 DNA sequence: TGTGCCAGTAGTATAGACCTGGAGATCAGTTGGACTGAAGCTTTCTTT.

The chain carries TRBV5-5 and TRBJ2-5; 7 bases map to TRBD2. J was trimmed by 0 bases and V by 4 bases; bases with no gene match: 6. Per germline, CDR1 SGHKS and CDR2 YYEKEE (reference sequence). The CDR3 contains 15 residues. CDR3 amino acids: CASSPGLQYQETQYF. The CDR3 DNA reads as TGTGCCAGCAGCCCGGGACTACAGTACCAAGAGACCCAGTACTTC. Full variable domain (missing parts from reference TRBV5-5 and TRBJ2-5): DAGVTQSPTHLIKTRGQQVTLRCSPISGHKSVSWYQQVLGQGPQFIFQYYEKEERGRGNFPDRFSARQFPNYSSELNVNALLLGDSALYLCASSPGLQYQETQYFGPGTRLLVL.

The chain links TRBV19 to TRBJ1-4, with D possibly TRBD1 on 6 matching bases. The ends were cut back, 4 bases at V and 6 bases at J, with 18 bases in the middle. From germline, CDR1 is LNHDA and CDR2 SQIVND (reference sequence). There are 16 residues in the CDR3. This CDR3 is CASSTGQSPAHEKLFF. The DNA of the CDR3 is TGTGCCAGTAGTACCGGACAGTCCCCCGCTCATGAAAAACTGTTTTTT. The entire variable domain, with the rest obtained from reference TRBV19 and TRBJ1-4, is as follows: DGGITQSPKYLFRKEGQNVTLSCEQNLNHDAMYWYRQDPGQGLRLIYYSQIVNDFQKGDIAEGYSVSREKKESFPLTVTSAQKNPTAFYLCASSTGQSPAHEKLFFGSGTQLSVL.

This rearrangement joins TRBV4-1 to TRBJ2-7; D call uncertain. This CDR3 region has 15 residues. V was pared by 0 bases and J by 0 bases, with 9 bases between. Germline values: CDR1 MGHRA, CDR2 YSYEKL. The CDR3 reads CASSQEGSFSYEQYF. CDR3 coding DNA: TGCGCCAGCAGCCAAGAAGGCAGCTTCTCCTACGAGCAGTACTTC.

The chain carries TRBV7-8 and TRBJ1-4, with D unclear. The CDR3 is 15 amino acids. Germline assignment: CDR1 SGHVS and CDR2 FQNEAQ. Deletions cut 5 bases from V and 5 bases from J, with 15 bases between. In nucleotides, the CDR3 is TGTGCCAGCAGCGCCAGTCAGTTAGTCAATGAAAAACTGTTTTTT. Amino acids: CASSASQLVNEKLFF. Drawing the rest from reference TRBV7-8 and TRBJ1-4, the complete variable domain is GAGVSQSPRYKVAKRGQDVALRCDPISGHVSLFWYQQALGQGPEFLTYFQNEAQLDKSGLPSDRFFAERPEGSVSTLKIQRTQQEDSAVYLCASSASQLVNEKLFFGSGTQLSVL.

V is TRBV7-9 and J is TRBJ1-1; 10 positions agree with TRBD1. From germline, CDR1 is SEHNR and CDR2 FQNEAQ (reference sequence). The V and J ends lost 1 base and 4 bases, in that order; junction bases with no gene match: 0. The CDR3 extends over 14 amino acids. CDR3: CASSLGQGATEAFF. The CDR3 nucleotides read TGTGCCAGCAGCTTAGGACAGGGGGCCACTGAAGCTTTCTTT.

The chain is built from TRBV18 and TRBJ2-3, with D unclear. From germline, CDR1 is KGHSH and CDR2 LQKENI. V lost 3 bases to trimming and J lost 5 bases, with 15 bases between them. The CDR3 has 15 amino acids. The CDR3 reads CASSPIGSPGDTQYF. The CDR3 region has the DNA TGTGCCAGCTCACCGATTGGGTCCCCGGGAGATACGCAGTATTTT.

The chain recombines TRBV19 with TRBJ1-2, with TRBD1 matching 8 bases. With V trimmed by 7 bases and J by 4 bases, 23 bases remained unmatched. Looked up from germline, CDR1 is LNHDA and CDR2 is SQIVND (reference sequence). The CDR3 contains 19 residues. As DNA, the CDR3 is TGTGCCAGTACCCAATTGGCTGCGGGAGCAGGGGGCGCCGGCTATGGCTACACCTTC. Residues: CASTQLAAGAGGAGYGYTF. The entire variable domain, with the rest obtained from reference TRBV19 and TRBJ1-2, is as follows: DGGITQSPKYLFRKEGQNVTLSCEQNLNHDAMYWYRQDPGQGLRLIYYSQIVNDFQKGDIAEGYSVSREKKESFPLTVTSAQKNPTAFYLCASTQLAAGAGGAGYGYTFGSGTRLTVV.

The CDR3 reads CASSILVGSNQPQHF. CDR3 coding DNA: TGTGCCAGTAGTATTCTGGTGGGGAGCAATCAGCCCCAGCATTTT. This sequence joins TRBV19 and TRBJ1-5, with D unclear. The CDR3 consists of 15 residues. V lost 3 bases and J 1 base, leaving 10 bases between the germline ends. The germline V gene has CDR1 LNHDA and CDR2 SQIVND (reference sequence).

The chain employs TRBV2 and TRBJ2-5; a possible D gene is TRBD2 (5 bases). Germline assignment: CDR1 SNHLY and CDR2 FYNNEI. V shed 3 bases and J shed 5 bases, with 13 bases lying between them. CDR3 length: 14 amino acids. Here the CDR3 DNA reads TGTGCCAGCAGTGACCGGCGGAGCGGCGAGACCCAGTACTTC. Its protein product is CASSDRRSGETQYF.

The J gene is TRBJ1-5, the V gene TRBV2; D ambiguous. This CDR3 region has 13 residues. Per the germline V gene, CDR1 is SNHLY and CDR2 is FYNNEI. V gave up 1 base and J gave up 3 bases, with 4 bases separating them. In DNA form, the CDR3 reads TGTGCCAGCAGTGAAGAGAACAATCAGCCCCAGCATTTT. This gives the protein CASSEENNQPQHF. The complete variable domain, with remaining parts taken from reference TRBV2 and TRBJ1-5, reads EPEVTQTPSHQVTQMGQEVILRCVPISNHLYFYWYRQILGQKVEFLVSFYNNEISEKSEIFDDQFSVERPDGSNFTLKIRSTKLEDSAMYFCASSEENNQPQHFGDGTRLSIL.

The chain couples TRBV15 to TRBJ2-2; D is ambiguous. V lost 6 bases and J 6 bases, leaving 11 bases between the germline ends. The CDR3 runs to 13 residues. Germline CDR1 reads LNHNV; CDR2 reads YYDKDF (reference sequence). The CDR3 sequence is CATRRQGSGELFF. CDR3 nucleotide sequence: TGTGCCACCAGGCGCCAAGGGTCCGGGGAGCTGTTTTTT.

The CDR3 reads CASSPLGTGTSGTDTQYF. As DNA, the CDR3 is TGTGCCAGCAGCCCTTTGGGCACCGGGACTAGCGGCACAGATACGCAGTATTTT. The chain couples TRBV11-2 to TRBJ2-3, with 10 bases lining up with TRBD2. The germline CDR1 and CDR2 sequences are SGHAT and FQNNGV. The CDR3 loop spans 18 amino acids. V shed 5 bases and J 1 base; nucleotides not matched to a gene: 12.

V is TRBV30 and J is TRBJ2-7; D is possibly TRBD1 (6 bases). Trimming shortened V by 8 bases and J by 8 bases, and 16 bases separated the two germline ends. Germline assignment: CDR1 GTSNPN and CDR2 SVGIG (reference sequence). The CDR3 is made up of 11 amino acids. The chain's CDR3 is CAGGHSSKQYF. The DNA of the CDR3 is TGTGCCGGGGGCCATAGCTCCAAGCAGTACTTC. Combining the CDR3 with reference TRBV30 and TRBJ2-7 gives the whole variable domain SQTIHQWPATLVQPVGSPLSLECTVEGTSNPNLYWYRQAAGRGLQLLFYSVGIGQISSEVPQNLSASRPQDRQFILSSKKLLLSDSGFYLCAGGHSSKQYFGPGTRLTVT.

This chain uses TRBV19 with TRBJ1-2, with TRBD1 identical over 9 bases. The J segment lost 8 bases and the V segment lost 7 bases, leaving 11 bases of the junction unmatched. The germline V gene encodes CDR1 LNHDA and CDR2 SQIVND (reference sequence). This CDR3 region has 14 residues. The CDR3 sequence is CASTIPGQGYGYTF. In nucleotides, the CDR3 is TGTGCCAGTACAATTCCGGGACAGGGTTACGGCTACACCTTC. Full variable domain (remainder filled in from reference TRBV19 and TRBJ1-2): DGGITQSPKYLFRKEGQNVTLSCEQNLNHDAMYWYRQDPGQGLRLIYYSQIVNDFQKGDIAEGYSVSREKKESFPLTVTSAQKNPTAFYLCASTIPGQGYGYTFGSGTRLTVV.

This chain links TRBV19 with TRBJ1-2; D is possibly TRBD1 (5 bases). This CDR3 spans 13 amino acids. CDR1 and CDR2 from the germline V gene are LNHDA and SQIVND (reference sequence). With 8 bases removed from V and 2 bases from J, the gap between germline ends came to 12 bases. CDR3 residues: CASFTAGNYGYTF. The CDR3 coding sequence is TGTGCCAGTTTTACGGCAGGGAACTATGGCTACACCTTC.

The CDR3 here is CASSLMRRENEQFF. In DNA, the CDR3 is TGTGCCAGCAGCCTTATGCGACGGGAGAATGAGCAGTTCTTC. This rearrangement joins TRBV14 to TRBJ2-1; D possibly corresponds to TRBD2 (6 bases). The CDR3 extends over 14 amino acids. Germline V lookup: CDR1 SGHDN, CDR2 FVKESK. The germline V and J ends were trimmed by 4 bases and 7 bases, with 14 bases remaining between them. Full variable domain (remainder filled in from reference TRBV14 and TRBJ2-1): EAGVTQFPSHSVIEKGQTVTLRCDPISGHDNLYWYRRVMGKEIKFLLHFVKESKQDESGMPNNRFLAERTGGTYSTLKVQPAELEDSGVYFCASSLMRRENEQFFGPGTRLTVL.

The chain is built from TRBV19 and TRBJ1-5; perhaps TRBD1 as D (6 bases). The CDR3 covers 18 residues. The V gene lost 10 bases and the J gene lost 0 bases, with 25 bases spanning the gap. CDR1 and CDR2 from the germline V gene are LNHDA and SQIVND (reference sequence). The CDR3 region has the DNA TGTGCCACCATGGGGGCGGGCCACTCTAGATCTAGCAATCAGCCCCAGCATTTT. Translating gives CATMGAGHSRSSNQPQHF.

The chain uses TRBV20-1 and TRBJ1-2; D uncertain. This CDR3 is 11 amino acids long. Trimming removed 1 base from V and 8 bases from J, with 8 bases in between. Germline V gene sequence: CDR1 DFQATT, CDR2 SNEGSKA (reference sequence). The CDR3 protein is CSARGGVGYTF. Written as DNA, the CDR3 is TGCAGTGCTAGAGGGGGAGTGGGCTACACCTTC.

The chain has TRBV4-2 and TRBJ1-2, with 7 bases fitting TRBD1. The CDR3 sequence is 16 residues long. Germline V gene sequence: CDR1 LGHNA, CDR2 YNFKEQ. The ends lost 0 bases at V and 5 bases at J; junction bases unmatched: 9. This chain's CDR3 is CASSQDRQGLAYGYTF. CDR3 in DNA: TGTGCCAGCAGCCAAGACCGACAGGGCCTAGCTTATGGCTACACCTTC.

The gene calls are TRBV27 and TRBJ2-2; TRBD1 agrees at 7 bases. The CDR3 extends over 14 amino acids. Trimming took 6 bases from V and 3 from J; bases not matched to a gene: 4. The germline CDR1 and CDR2 sequences are MNHEY and SMNVEV (reference sequence). CDR3 region: CASRNRGYTGELFF. The CDR3 nucleotides read TGTGCCAGCAGGAACAGGGGATACACCGGGGAGCTGTTTTTT.

The chain joins TRBV6-6 to TRBJ1-1; D possibly corresponds to TRBD1 (5 bases). Germline-derived CDR1 and CDR2 are MNHNY and SVGAGI (reference sequence). Trimming removed 6 bases at V and 3 bases at J, with 14 bases between. This CDR3 comprises 14 residues. The CDR3 sequence: CASRPRAVDTEAFF. In nucleotides, the CDR3 is TGTGCCAGCAGGCCCAGGGCGGTGGACACTGAAGCTTTCTTT.

In this sample, this clone turned up once. The chain's CDR3 is CASSSTNSAGASYGYTF. The CDR3 nucleotides read TGTGCCAGCAGCTCCACCAACTCGGCCGGGGCTTCCTATGGCTACACCTTC. V and J are TRBV7-9 and TRBJ1-2, with D maybe TRBD1 (5 bases). V lost 4 bases and J 4 bases, leaving 22 bases between the germline ends. The CDR3 is 17 amino acids. Germline V gene lookup returns CDR1 SEHNR and CDR2 FQNEAQ (reference sequence). Full variable domain (outside the CDR3, taken from reference TRBV7-9 and TRBJ1-2): DTGVSQNPRHKITKRGQNVTFRCDPISEHNRLYWYRQTLGQGPEFLTYFQNEAQLEKSRLLSDRFSAERPKGSFSTLEIQRTEQGDSAMYLCASSSTNSAGASYGYTFGSGTRLTVV.

The V call is TRBV28, the J call TRBJ2-2; 10 nucleotides agree with TRBD2. Trimming cost V 6 bases and J 5 bases; bases outside gene matches: 6. Germline assignment: CDR1 MDHEN and CDR2 SYDVKM. CDR3 length equals 15 residues. CDR3 nucleotide sequence: TGTGCCAGCAGCCTCCTAGCGGGAGTTACCGGGGAGCTGTTTTTT. Translating it yields CASSLLAGVTGELFF.